This T cell receptor beta chain comes out of a study of regulatory T cells in long-lasting Graves disease. Time point: newly diagnosed GD, antithyroid drugs for less than 3 months. Scientists built the TCR library using RNA that was extracted from PBMCs. EDTA tubes received around 9.9 milliliters of collected peripheral blood. The germline V gene has CDR1 MNHEY and CDR2 SVGEGT. The CDR3 contains 15 residues. The V end was cut by 5 bases, the J end by 0 bases, with 12 bases between. This clonotype was found many times. HTBI primers from iRepertoire and Arm-PCR of CDR3 regions yielded the TCR beta libraries. Each CDR3 protein gets one entry after TCRdb re-called the multiplex PCR reads with MiXCR. The sample has 350,000 to 550,000 distinct CDR3 sequences; about 16% are singletons. This sample was shared with a second study, whose subject was T cells in Graves' hyperthyroidism and ophthalmopathy. As that report states: Diagnoses rested on clinical symptoms, serum thyroxine and TRAb, thyroid ultrasound and orbital computed tomography. In simple terms, a model built on 13 V-J features told ophthalmopathy apart from stable hyperthyroidism.

The receptor's source is a woman between 18 and 30 years old with Graves disease. The genes are TRBV6-2 or TRBV6-3 and TRBJ2-3; D tentatively reads TRBD1 or TRBD2 (5 bases each). The sample was peripheral blood mononuclear cells (PBMCs), taken at new diagnosis, from a patient treated with antithyroid drugs. CDR3 loop: CASSEWGRSTDTQYF. The CDR3 coding sequence is TGTGCCAGCAGTGAATGGGGACGGAGCACAGATACGCAGTATTTT.